The 2 T cell receptor beta chains listed next were all sequenced from one sample in a study of blood T cells in healthy people across ages (dated by TCRdb to the mid-2010s). Libraries were made using 5' RACE. The instrument was an Illumina HiSeq 2500. A second roughly 6 to 11 cycle PCR used a sample-barcoded 5' primer and a J-beta primer mix. Clones were called with MiXCR by TCRdb after fastp trimmed the public reads at Q25, and only in-frame beta chains were retained. Rows matching on CDR3 protein sequence are summarized as one entry with the most common DNA and genes. This sample holds approximately 850,000 distinct CDR3 sequences; approximately 44% were observed only once. Together, the top ten hold approximately 19% of the sample. Material for sequencing was blood. These receptors were taken from a man aged 55 to 69 in good health.

The chain recombines TRBV29-1 with TRBJ1-1, with D possibly being TRBD1 (6 bases). CDR3 length equals 13 residues. Trimming stripped 6 bases from V and 9 bases from J, with 20 bases between. Germline V gene sequence: CDR1 SQVTM, CDR2 ANQGSEA. The CDR3 reads CSVGDRQRRKAFF. DNA of the CDR3: TGCAGCGTCGGCGACAGGCAGAGACGAAAAGCTTTCTTT.

There are a few counts of this clonotype. The V and J genes are TRBV6-6 and TRBJ2-1; maybe TRBD2 (6 bases). This CDR3 contains 15 residues. Germline V gives CDR1 MNHNY, CDR2 SVGAGI (reference sequence). The germline V and J ends were trimmed by 5 bases and 6 bases, with 17 bases remaining between them. CDR3 in amino acids: CASSRRDSGANEQFF. CDR3 coding DNA: TGTGCCAGCAGTCGCCGGGACTCAGGCGCCAATGAGCAGTTCTTC.